This TCR beta chain was observed in a study of T cells after yellow fever vaccination. TCRdb fed the 5' RACE reads into MiXCR, producing one record per CDR3 protein. The data contain around 610,000 distinct CDR3 sequences, about 13% of them seen just once; the ten biggest clones take up around 15%. The sequences come from PBMCs, collected on the day of the yellow fever booster vaccination. The origin of this receptor is a man aged 25 to 40 who received the YFV17D yellow fever vaccine.

CDR3 nucleotides: TGCAGCGTTAACCCTTATGGCTATGGCTACACCTTC. Its translation: CSVNPYGYGYTF. V and J are TRBV29-1 and TRBJ1-2; no firm D call. Trimming removed 5 bases at V and 4 bases at J, with 11 bases between. Germline CDR1 is SQVTM and CDR2 is ANQGSEA. This CDR3 has 12 residues.